Listed here are 6 T cell receptor beta chains from one sample, sequenced in a study of response to subunit inactivated influenza vaccine. One entry per CDR3 protein results from TCRdb running MiXCR on the RT-PCR reads. The sample shows hundreds of thousands of distinct CDR3 sequences, around 20% of them seen only once. This specimen was PBMCs from blood, taken 5 days after vaccination. The receptor source for this set is a man aged 45-60 years who received an inactivated influenza vaccine.

This clonotype was seen a handful of times. The chain carries TRBV5-5 and TRBJ2-2; D gene ambiguous. The CDR3 loop spans 16 amino acids. Germline CDR1 is SGHKS and CDR2 is YYEKEE (reference sequence). V was pared by 2 bases and J by 4 bases, with 15 bases between. This CDR3 is CASSFIHGRVTGELFF. CDR3 coding DNA: TGTGCCAGCAGCTTTATTCACGGACGTGTCACCGGGGAGCTGTTTTTT.

This sequence joins TRBV6-2 or TRBV6-3 and TRBJ1-2, with 7 positions matching TRBD1. Germline CDR1 and CDR2: MNHEY and SVGEGT. V shed 8 bases and J 6 bases; nucleotides not matched to a gene: 3. The CDR3 loop spans 11 amino acids. The CDR3 nucleotides are TGTGCCAGCGATACAGGGGATGGCTACACCTTC. It translates to CASDTGDGYTF.

This clonotype was observed many times. The genes are TRBV7-2 and TRBJ1-1; D is uncertain. The germline V and J ends were trimmed by 1 base and 4 bases, with 7 bases remaining between them. This CDR3 contains 13 residues. CDR1 and CDR2 from the germline V gene are SGHTA and FQGNSA. The CDR3 DNA reads as TGTGCCAGCAGCTTAGGGAGGGTCACTGAAGCTTTCTTT. Its protein product is CASSLGRVTEAFF.

This clonotype was seen a few times. J is TRBJ2-7 and V is TRBV20-1, with D perhaps given as TRBD1 or TRBD2 (5 bases each). V was clipped by 1 base and J by 2 bases, with 12 bases between them. The CDR3 is 14 amino acids. Germline V gives CDR1 DFQATT, CDR2 SNEGSKA (reference sequence). DNA for the CDR3: TGCAGTGCTAGAGTTCCGGGACCTGCCTACGAGCAGTACTTC. It encodes CSARVPGPAYEQYF.

The chain carries TRBV4-1 and TRBJ1-2; the match to TRBD1 covers 8 bases. This CDR3 comprises 13 residues. Germline-derived CDR1 and CDR2 are MGHRA and YSYEKL. J lost 5 bases, V lost 3 bases, and 2 bases had no gene match. In nucleotides, the CDR3 is TGCGCCAGCAGCCAGCGGACAGGGTATGGCTACACCTTC. This translates into CASSQRTGYGYTF.

This chain uses TRBV20-1 with TRBJ2-7, with 7 bases matching TRBD1. Unmatched junction bases numbered 5, after V lost 4 bases and J lost 5 bases. This CDR3 is built from 12 residues. Per the germline V gene, CDR1 is DFQATT and CDR2 is SNEGSKA (reference sequence). DNA of the CDR3: TGCAGTGCTATGACAGGGCGCCACGAGCAGTACTTC. It is translated as CSAMTGRHEQYF.